This T cell receptor beta chain was observed in a study of T cells in Graves' hyperthyroidism and ophthalmopathy. Study information: Peripheral blood samples were taken at initial diagnosis, prior to any treatment.

Losses at the gene ends were 10 bases for V and 5 bases for J; bases not matched to a gene: 10. This CDR3 is 13 amino acids long. Germline V gene data show CDR1 as LNHDA and CDR2 as SQIVND (reference sequence). There were TCR beta CDR3 regions amplified from RNA transcripts. HTBI primers were employed in a first-round RT-PCR of the TCR CDR3. In TCRdb, the multiplex PCR reads were re-called with MiXCR into one record per CDR3 protein. The sample has a few hundred thousand distinct CDR3 sequences, approximately 13% seen once. The clonotype comes from a man in his thirties or forties with Graves' hyperthyroidism that later progressed to Graves' ophthalmopathy. V and J are TRBV19 and TRBJ1-2, with 7 positions matching TRBD1. The sample taken for sequencing was blood. CDR3 nucleotides: TGTGCCACCAGCGACAGGGCAGAATATGGCTACACCTTC. As protein: CATSDRAEYGYTF.